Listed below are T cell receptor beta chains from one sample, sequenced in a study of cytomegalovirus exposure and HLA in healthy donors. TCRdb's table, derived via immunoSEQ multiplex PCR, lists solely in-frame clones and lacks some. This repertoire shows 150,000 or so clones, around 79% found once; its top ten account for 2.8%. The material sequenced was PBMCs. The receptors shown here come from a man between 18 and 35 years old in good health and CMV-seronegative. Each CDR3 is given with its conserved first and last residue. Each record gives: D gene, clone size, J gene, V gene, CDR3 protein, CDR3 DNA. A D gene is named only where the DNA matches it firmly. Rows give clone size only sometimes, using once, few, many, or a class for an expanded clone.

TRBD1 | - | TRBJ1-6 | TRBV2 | CASRSGTGNSPLHF | TGTGCCAGCAGGTCCGGGACAGGGAATTCACCCCTCCACTTT
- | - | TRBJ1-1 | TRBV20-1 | CSAREDEAFF | TGCAGTGCCAGGGAGGATGAAGCTTTCTTT
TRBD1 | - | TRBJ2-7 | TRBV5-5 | CASSRLTGPYEQYF | TGTGCCAGCAGCAGACTGACAGGGCCCTACGAGCAGTACTTC
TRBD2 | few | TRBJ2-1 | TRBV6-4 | CASSGTSGGANEQFF | TGTGCCAGCAGTGGGACTAGCGGGGGGGCCAATGAGCAGTTCTTC
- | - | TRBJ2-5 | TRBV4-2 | CASSQDLAGAQTQYF | TGTGCCAGCAGCCAAGATCTGGCAGGGGCCCAGACCCAGTACTTC
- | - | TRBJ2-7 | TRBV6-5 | CATSAGNYEQYF | TGTGCCACCTCCGCGGGGAACTACGAGCAGTACTTC
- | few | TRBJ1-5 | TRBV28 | CASSLLRGPQHF | TGTGCCAGCAGTTTACTAAGAGGGCCCCAGCATTTT
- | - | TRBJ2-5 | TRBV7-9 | CASSLGWGGGQETQYF | TGTGCCAGCAGCTTAGGGTGGGGAGGGGGGCAAGAGACCCAGTACTTC
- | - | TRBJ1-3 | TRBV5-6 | CASSYRQAGNTIYF | TGTGCCAGCAGCTACCGACAGGCTGGAAACACCATATATTTT
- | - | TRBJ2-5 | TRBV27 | CASSLFPGTPKETQYF | TGTGCCAGCAGTTTGTTCCCCGGGACACCCAAGGAGACCCAGTACTTC
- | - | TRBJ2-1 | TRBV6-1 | CASSISIQSDEQFF | TGTGCCAGCAGTATCTCCATCCAAAGCGATGAGCAGTTCTTC
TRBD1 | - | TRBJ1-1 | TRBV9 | CASSGPLGTENTEAFF | TGTGCCAGCAGCGGCCCCCTCGGGACAGAAAACACTGAAGCTTTCTTT
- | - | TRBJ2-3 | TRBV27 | CASSSQALYTQYF | TGTGCCAGCAGTTCCCAAGCGCTGTATACGCAGTATTTT
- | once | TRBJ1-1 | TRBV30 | CAWSVRENTEAFF | TGTGCCTGGAGTGTCCGCGAGAACACTGAAGCTTTCTTT
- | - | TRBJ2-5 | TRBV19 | CASSLDGWGVQETQYF | TGTGCCAGTAGTCTGGACGGGTGGGGGGTTCAAGAGACCCAGTACTTC
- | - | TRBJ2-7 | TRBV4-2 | CASSQDRARPYEQYF | TGTGCCAGCAGCCAAGATCGCGCGCGGCCCTACGAGCAGTACTTC
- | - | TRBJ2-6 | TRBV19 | CASSIVISGANVLTF | TGTGCCAGTAGTATAGTCATCTCTGGGGCCAACGTCCTGACTTTC
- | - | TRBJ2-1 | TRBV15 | CATSRDLGSDEQFF | TGTGCCACCAGCAGAGATCTTGGTTCGGATGAGCAGTTCTTC
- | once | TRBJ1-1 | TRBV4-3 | CASSRRTAGGTEAFF | TGCGCCAGCAGCCGTAGGACCGCCGGAGGGACTGAAGCTTTCTTT
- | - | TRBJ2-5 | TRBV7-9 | CASRKPWTVRGEETQYF | TGTGCCAGCAGGAAACCGTGGACAGTAAGGGGCGAAGAGACCCAGTACTTC
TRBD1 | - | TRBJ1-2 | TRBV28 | CASRGTGGTYGYTF | TGTGCCAGCAGGGGGACAGGGGGGACCTATGGCTACACCTTC
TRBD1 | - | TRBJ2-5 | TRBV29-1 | CSVQSQGVETQYF | TGCAGCGTTCAGTCCCAGGGGGTGGAGACCCAGTACTTC
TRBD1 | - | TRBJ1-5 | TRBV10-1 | CASSSSDRGREGNQPQHF | TGCGCCAGCAGTTCATCGGACAGGGGGCGGGAAGGCAATCAGCCCCAGCATTTT
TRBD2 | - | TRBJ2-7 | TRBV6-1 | CASSLLAGEPYEQYF | TGTGCCAGCAGTTTACTAGCGGGGGAACCCTACGAGCAGTACTTC
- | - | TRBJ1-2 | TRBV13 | CASSSSLGYTF | TGTGCCAGCAGCTCGTCTCTTGGCTACACCTTC
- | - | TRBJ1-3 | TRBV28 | CASSPAGFGSGNTIYF | TGTGCCAGCAGTCCCGCGGGGTTCGGGTCTGGAAACACCATATATTTT
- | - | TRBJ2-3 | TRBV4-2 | CASSHPRGGELSTDTQYF | TGTGCCAGCAGCCACCCGCGAGGGGGGGAGCTTAGCACAGATACGCAGTATTTT
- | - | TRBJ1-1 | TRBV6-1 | CASSLRENTEAFF | TGTGCCAGCAGCCTACGGGAGAACACTGAAGCTTTCTTT
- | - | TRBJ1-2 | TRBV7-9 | CASSLDSYGYTF | TGTGCCAGCAGCTTGGACAGTTATGGCTACACCTTC
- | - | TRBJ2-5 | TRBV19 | CAPSSQETQYF | TGTGCCCCCTCCTCGCAAGAGACCCAGTACTTC
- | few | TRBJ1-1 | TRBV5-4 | CASSPSWNTEAFF | TGTGCCAGCAGTCCCAGTTGGAACACTGAAGCTTTCTTT
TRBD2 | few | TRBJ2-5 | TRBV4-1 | CASSQVWGGGGKETQYF | TGCGCCAGCAGCCAAGTGTGGGGCGGGGGGGGAAAAGAGACCCAGTACTTC
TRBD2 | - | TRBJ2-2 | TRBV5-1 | CASKLAGGTGELFF | TGCGCCAGCAAACTAGCGGGCGGCACCGGGGAGCTGTTTTTT
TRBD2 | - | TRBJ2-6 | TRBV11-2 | CASSLDLRTSGYSGANGLTF | TGTGCCAGCAGCTTAGATCTTCGGACTAGCGGGTACTCTGGGGCCAACGGCCTGACTTTC
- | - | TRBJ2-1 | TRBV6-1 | CASSEGSSYNEQFF | TGTGCCAGCAGTGAAGGGAGCTCCTACAATGAGCAGTTCTTC
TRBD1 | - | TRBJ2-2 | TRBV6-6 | CASRRTGAAGELFF | TGTGCCAGCAGGCGGACAGGGGCCGCCGGGGAGCTGTTTTTT
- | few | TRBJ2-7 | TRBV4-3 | CASSQEQSHYEQYF | TGCGCCAGCAGCCAAGAGCAGTCTCACTACGAGCAGTACTTC
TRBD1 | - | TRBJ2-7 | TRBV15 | CATSEGARDNYEQYF | TGTGCCACCAGCGAGGGGGCACGAGACAACTACGAGCAGTACTTC
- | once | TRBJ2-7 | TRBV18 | CASSPNSKSYEQYF | TGTGCCAGCTCACCAAACAGCAAATCCTACGAGCAGTACTTC
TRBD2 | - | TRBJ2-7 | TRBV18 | CASSAGGVLSYEQYF | TGTGCCAGCTCAGCCGGGGGGGTTCTATCCTACGAGCAGTACTTC
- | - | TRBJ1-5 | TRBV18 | CASSPGGGNQPQHF | TGTGCCAGCTCACCGGGGGGGGGCAATCAGCCCCAGCATTTT
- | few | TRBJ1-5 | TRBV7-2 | CASSLERLYNQPQHF | TGTGCCAGCAGCTTAGAGAGACTGTACAATCAGCCCCAGCATTTT
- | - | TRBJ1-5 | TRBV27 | CASSFWPSNPPQHF | TGTGCCAGCAGTTTCTGGCCTAGCAATCCGCCCCAGCATTTT
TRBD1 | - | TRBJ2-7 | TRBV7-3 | CASSVGQGGTEQYF | TGTGCCAGCAGCGTGGGACAGGGAGGGACCGAGCAGTACTTC
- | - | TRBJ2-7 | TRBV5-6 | CASSFLEGQSYEQYF | TGTGCCAGCAGCTTTTTGGAGGGACAGTCCTACGAGCAGTACTTC
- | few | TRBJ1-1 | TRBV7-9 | CASSPGVTEAFF | TGTGCCAGCAGCCCAGGGGTCACTGAAGCTTTCTTT
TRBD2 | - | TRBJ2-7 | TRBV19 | CASSSSSGVYEQYF | TGTGCCAGTAGTTCATCTAGCGGGGTCTACGAGCAGTACTTC
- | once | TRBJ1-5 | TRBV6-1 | CASSEVRFRAGASNQPQHF | TGTGCCAGCAGTGAAGTGAGGTTCCGGGCAGGGGCCTCCAATCAGCCCCAGCATTTT
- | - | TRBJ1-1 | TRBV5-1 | CASSLVTGNTEAFF | TGCGCCAGCAGCTTGGTTACGGGGAACACTGAAGCTTTCTTT